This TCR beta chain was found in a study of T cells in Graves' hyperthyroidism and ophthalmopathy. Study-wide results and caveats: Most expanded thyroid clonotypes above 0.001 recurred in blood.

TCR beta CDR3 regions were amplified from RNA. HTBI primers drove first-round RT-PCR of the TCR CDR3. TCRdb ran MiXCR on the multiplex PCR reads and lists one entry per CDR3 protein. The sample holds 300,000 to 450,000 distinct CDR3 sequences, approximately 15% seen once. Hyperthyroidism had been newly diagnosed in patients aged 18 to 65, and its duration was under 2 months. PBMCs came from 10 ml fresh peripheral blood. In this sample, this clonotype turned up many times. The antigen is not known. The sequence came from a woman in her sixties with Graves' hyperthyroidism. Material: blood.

The CDR3 nucleotides are TGTGCCAGCAGTGAAGCGGGGGGCAGGGGGCAAGATACGCAGTATTTT. Protein product: CASSEAGGRGQDTQYF. J is TRBJ2-3 and V is TRBV25-1; D could derive from TRBD1 or TRBD2 (8 bases each). The V and J ends lost 2 bases and 5 bases respectively, with 17 bases between them. Germline V gives CDR1 MGHDK, CDR2 SYGVNS. The CDR3 sequence is 16 residues long.